Following are 20 T cell receptor beta chains from one sample sequenced in a study of cytomegalovirus exposure and HLA in healthy donors. The PCR employed 60 Vbeta primers together with 13 Jbeta primers. Repertoires were generated with immunoSEQ multiplex PCR, while TCRdb's copy carries only in-frame clones and drops some. Found here are under 200,000 clones, roughly 75% of them singletons; the top ten hold 5.7%. The sample taken for sequencing was PBMCs. The receptors were sampled from a man in his forties or fifties in good health and CMV-seronegative.

V usage is TRBV27 and J usage is TRBJ2-5; D is perhaps TRBD2 (5 bases). V was trimmed by 1 base and J by 5 bases, leaving 11 bases between them. Looked up from germline, CDR1 is MNHEY and CDR2 is SMNVEV (reference sequence). This CDR3 has 14 residues. Written as DNA, the CDR3 is TGTGCCAGCAGTTTATTGCCGGCGGGCGAGACCCAGTACTTC. The encoded protein is CASSLLPAGETQYF.

This rearrangement joins TRBV7-2 to TRBJ2-2, with D possibly being TRBD1 (5 bases). The CDR3 runs 14 residues. From germline, CDR1 is SGHTA and CDR2 FQGNSA. V was cut by 3 bases and J by 6 bases, with 11 bases left in between. CDR3 sequence reads: CASSFTQGSGELFF. The CDR3 coding sequence is TGTGCCAGCAGCTTCACTCAGGGTTCCGGGGAGCTGTTTTTT.

J is TRBJ1-2 and V is TRBV4-1; D is undetermined. The CDR3 contains 14 residues. V dropped 1 base and J dropped 7 bases, with 13 bases sitting between them. Germline V gene data show CDR1 as MGHRA and CDR2 as YSYEKL. The CDR3 here is CASSQGRGIRGYTF. The CDR3, as DNA: TGCGCCAGCAGCCAAGGCAGAGGGATTCGTGGCTACACCTTC.

The chain's CDR3 is CASSLDPGRQPQHF. The DNA for the CDR3 is TGTGCCAGCAGCTTAGACCCAGGGAGGCAGCCCCAGCATTTT. The chain employs TRBV11-2 and TRBJ1-5; tentative D call: TRBD1 (5 bases). The germline V gene has CDR1 SGHAT and CDR2 FQNNGV. The V end was cut by 0 bases, the J end by 7 bases, with 10 bases between. The CDR3 sequence is 14 residues long.

The gene calls are TRBV2 and TRBJ2-3; 7 bases fit TRBD2. Germline CDR1 and CDR2: SNHLY and FYNNEI. V gave up 4 bases and J gave up 2 bases; unmatched junction bases: 3. The CDR3 runs to 14 residues. The CDR3 DNA sequence: TGTGCCAGCAGTGTAGCGGGCAACACAGATACGCAGTATTTT. This gives the protein CASSVAGNTDTQYF.

The chain uses TRBV4-1 and TRBJ1-2; TRBD1 agrees at 7 bases. This CDR3 is built from 15 residues. V lost 3 bases and J lost 5; bases outside the gene matches: 9. Looked up from germline, CDR1 is MGHRA and CDR2 is YSYEKL. CDR3 region: CASSQGPGQTYGYTF. The CDR3 coding sequence is TGCGCCAGCAGCCAGGGGCCGGGACAGACTTATGGCTACACCTTC.

This sequence joins TRBV5-6 and TRBJ2-7; D gene ambiguous. There are 13 residues in the CDR3. In germline, CDR1 is SGHDT, CDR2 YYEEEE. Trimming cost V 2 bases and J 9 bases, with 15 bases left between them. The chain's CDR3 is CASSLNVPTRQYF. The CDR3 nucleotides read TGTGCCAGCAGCTTAAACGTACCTACGAGGCAGTACTTC.

The CDR3 region has the DNA TGCGCCAGCAGCTTGGTCCAGGGAGGTAATGGCTACACCTTC. Translation: CASSLVQGGNGYTF. V gene TRBV5-1 combines with J gene TRBJ1-2; tentative D call: TRBD1 (5 bases). This CDR3 spans 14 amino acids. Trimming shortened V by 0 bases and J by 6 bases, and 12 bases separated the two germline ends. The V gene's germline CDR1 is SGHRS and CDR2 YFSETQ.

The rearrangement joins TRBV7-2 to TRBJ2-1; D is unclear. CDR1 and CDR2 (germline): SGHTA, FQGNSA. V lost 1 base and J 15 bases, leaving 19 bases between the germline ends. This CDR3 has 14 amino acids. The CDR3 bases are TGTGCCAGCAGCTTAGGGGCCCCAGGTACGGTGAGGTTCTTC. The encoded protein is CASSLGAPGTVRFF.

The CDR3 here is CAWSVARGNEKLFF. CDR3 in DNA: TGTGCCTGGAGTGTGGCCAGGGGGAATGAAAAACTGTTTTTT. V usage is TRBV30 and J usage is TRBJ1-4, with 7 bases identical to TRBD1. CDR3 length: 14 residues. Germline V lookup: CDR1 GTSNPN, CDR2 SVGIG (reference sequence). Trimming took 0 bases from V and 5 from J; bases not matched to a gene: 3.

On this clone itself: The identical CDR3 is also encoded by other nucleotide sequences in the sample. The V and J genes are TRBV5-1 and TRBJ2-3, with a possible D match to TRBD2 (6 bases). CDR3 length equals 14 residues. V was pared by 3 bases and J by 6 bases, with 14 bases between. CDR1 is SGHRS and CDR2 is YFSETQ in the germline V gene. The CDR3: CASSSTEGGDTQYF. In nucleotides, the CDR3 is TGCGCCAGCAGCTCGACCGAGGGAGGCGATACGCAGTATTTT.

This chain connects TRBV6-5 to TRBJ1-1; a weak D match, TRBD1 (6 bases). The germline V gene has CDR1 MNHEY and CDR2 SVGAGI. V lost 6 bases to trimming and J lost 5 bases, with 19 bases between them. CDR3 length: 15 amino acids. CDR3 DNA sequence: TGTGCCAGCAGCCCGGCCCGATGGGGGCGGACTGAAGCTTTCTTT. Residues: CASSPARWGRTEAFF.

The rearrangement uses TRBV5-1 and TRBJ2-3; tentatively, D is TRBD2 (6 bases). The CDR3 covers 12 residues. V lost 3 bases, J lost 6 bases, and 8 bases lay in between. The germline V gene has CDR1 SGHRS and CDR2 YFSETQ. The CDR3 bases are TGCGCCAGCAGCTCGGAGGGGGATACGCAGTATTTT. Protein: CASSSEGDTQYF. Full variable domain (remainder filled in from reference TRBV5-1 and TRBJ2-3): KAGVTQTPRYLIKTRGQQVTLSCSPISGHRSVSWYQQTPGQGLQFLFEYFSETQRNKGNFPGRFSGRQFSNSRSEMNVSTLELGDSALYLCASSSEGDTQYFGPGTRLTVL.

The rearrangement uses TRBV11-2 and TRBJ2-2; possibly TRBD1 for D (5 bases). The length of the CDR3 is 14 residues. V was cut by 4 bases and J by 8 bases, with 14 bases left in between. CDR1 and CDR2 from the germline V gene are SGHAT and FQNNGV. CDR3 bases: TGTGCCAGCAGCTCCTTCCCAGGGATGGGGGAGCTGTTTTTT. Translating it yields CASSSFPGMGELFF. The variable domain in full, with the rest retrieved from reference TRBV11-2 and TRBJ2-2, is EAGVAQSPRYKIIEKRQSVAFWCNPISGHATLYWYQQILGQGPKLLIQFQNNGVVDDSQLPKDRFSAERLKGVDSTLKIQPAKLEDSAVYLCASSSFPGMGELFFGEGSRLTVL.

In this sample, this clone turned up once. The genes are TRBV11-2 and TRBJ2-7, with TRBD1 as a possible D gene (5 bases). Germline CDR1 is SGHAT and CDR2 is FQNNGV. The CDR3 is 15 amino acids. The V end was cut by 4 bases, the J end by 5 bases, with 18 bases between. The DNA of the CDR3 is TGTGCCAGCAGCTCCCTGAGGCACAGGTGGAACGAGCAGTACTTC. Amino acid sequence: CASSSLRHRWNEQYF.

The J gene is TRBJ2-2, the V gene TRBV27, with TRBD2 identical over 8 bases. The ends lost 6 bases at V and 1 base at J; junction bases unmatched: 16. In germline, CDR1 is MNHEY, CDR2 SMNVEV (reference sequence). The CDR3 spans 19 residues. The DNA of the CDR3 is TGTGCCAGCAGCACCATTAGCCCCGGGGGGGGAGGGAACACCGGGGAGCTGTTTTTT. Translated: CASSTISPGGGGNTGELFF.

This rearrangement joins TRBV6-1 to TRBJ2-7, with TRBD2 identical over 12 bases. This CDR3 has 16 residues. Germline loops: CDR1 MNHNS, CDR2 SASEGT. After removal of 1 base from V and 3 bases from J, the junction contained 4 bases not matched to a gene. CDR3 sequence reads: CASSEGTSGVYYEQYF. CDR3 nucleotides: TGTGCCAGCAGTGAAGGGACTAGCGGGGTCTACTACGAGCAGTACTTC.

The CDR3 sequence: CASSLTGTANTGELFF. CDR3 bases: TGTGCCAGCAGTTTGACCGGGACAGCGAACACCGGGGAGCTGTTTTTT. The chain couples TRBV2 to TRBJ2-2; the match to TRBD1 covers 7 bases. J lost 0 bases, V lost 5 bases, and 6 bases had no gene match. The CDR3 length is 16 residues. The germline gives CDR1 SNHLY, CDR2 FYNNEI.

The chain employs TRBV7-2 and TRBJ2-5; 12 bases are shared with TRBD2. V dropped 7 bases and J dropped 11; count of bases not matched to a gene: 11. Germline CDR1 reads SGHTA; CDR2 reads FQGNSA. CDR3 length: 14 amino acids. DNA of the CDR3: TGTGCCAGCAAGACTAGCGGGGGCCCTTTGGAGCAGTACTTC. It translates to CASKTSGGPLEQYF.

This chain uses TRBV19 with TRBJ1-1, with D perhaps matching TRBD1 (5 bases). Germline lookup yields CDR1 LNHDA and CDR2 SQIVND (reference sequence). The CDR3 totals 15 residues. Trimming removed 3 bases at V and 5 bases at J, with 16 bases between. The CDR3 sequence is CASSIIGGTRTEAFF. The CDR3 nucleotides read TGTGCCAGTAGTATCATCGGAGGGACGAGGACTGAAGCTTTCTTT.